This is a list of T cell receptor beta chains from one sample in a study of control samples from healthy donors and cancer patients. The repertoire was sequenced with immunoSEQ multiplex PCR; TCRdb's copy has only in-frame clones and lacks some. The table lists roughly 39,000 clones, 92% of them singletons. Sample: blood. All receptors derive from a woman aged 45-60 years in good health. The CDR3 runs from the conserved cysteine through the conserved F or W. Fields, in order: V gene, J gene, CDR3 protein.

V: TRBV11-2
J: TRBJ1-1
CDR3: CASSFNTGLWATFF

V: TRBV6-6
J: TRBJ2-3
CDR3: CATVPSGTDTQYF

V: TRBV7-8
J: TRBJ1-5
CDR3: CASSVQGVDQPQHF

V: TRBV6-2/TRBV6-3
J: TRBJ1-5
CDR3: CASSPRGRGNQPQHF

V: TRBV4-2
J: TRBJ2-3
CDR3: CASSQDLKGTDTQYF

V: TRBV7-2
J: TRBJ1-2
CDR3: CASRFYRDYGYTF

V: TRBV12-3/TRBV12-4
J: TRBJ2-2
CDR3: CASSQVELFF

V: TRBV9
J: TRBJ1-4
CDR3: CATNRGQKNEKLFF

V: TRBV7-2
J: TRBJ2-2
CDR3: CASSTGTGANTGELFF

V: TRBV7-2
J: TRBJ2-7
CDR3: CASSPQQGGSYEQYF

V: TRBV3-1/TRBV3-2
J: TRBJ1-1
CDR3: CASSQGNRDAFF

V: TRBV3-1/TRBV3-2
J: TRBJ1-1
CDR3: CASSQLPPPGAGEAFF

V: TRBV4-3
J: TRBJ2-7
CDR3: CASSQVGRGAVSSYEQYF

V: TRBV28
J: TRBJ2-5
CDR3: CASSFRTGLETQYF

V: TRBV6-5
J: TRBJ1-1
CDR3: CASGGWDTEAFF

V: TRBV19
J: TRBJ1-1
CDR3: CASSFRSRWDTEAFF

V: TRBV27
J: TRBJ1-1
CDR3: CASRDRVRNTEAFF

V: TRBV19
J: TRBJ1-1
CDR3: CASSPHLRNTEAFF

V: TRBV12-3/TRBV12-4
J: TRBJ1-3
CDR3: CASSTGSGNTIYF

V: TRBV7-7
J: TRBJ1-4
CDR3: CASSPKRGGNEKLFF

V: TRBV11-2
J: TRBJ1-3
CDR3: CASSRQFLSGNTIYF

V: TRBV5-1
J: TRBJ1-6
CDR3: CASSLTVSPNSPLHF

V: TRBV12-3/TRBV12-4
J: TRBJ1-5
CDR3: CASSQGLLKHF

V: TRBV6-5
J: TRBJ2-7
CDR3: CASSSGTRLPAEQYF

V: TRBV6-5
J: TRBJ1-2
CDR3: CASSYKPGQGLYGYTF

V: TRBV9
J: TRBJ1-1
CDR3: CASSSEGAVNTEAFF

V: TRBV4-3
J: TRBJ1-1
CDR3: CASSKGASDILGAFF

V: TRBV5-6
J: TRBJ2-5
CDR3: CASSLVTSRQETQYF

V: TRBV5-1
J: TRBJ1-1
CDR3: CASSPRGRAITEAFF

V: TRBV10-2
J: TRBJ1-2
CDR3: CASTEPGGRYGYTF

V: TRBV2
J: TRBJ2-2
CDR3: CASKGERGANTGELFF

V: TRBV7-2
J: TRBJ1-2
CDR3: CASSLAAGNGYTF

V: TRBV2
J: TRBJ1-5
CDR3: CASSPGTGGNQPQHF

V: TRBV12-2
J: TRBJ2-7
CDR3: CASRFLAGDSYEQYF

V: TRBV7-9
J: TRBJ1-2
CDR3: CASSSREVNYGYTF

V: TRBV28
J: TRBJ1-2
CDR3: CASSLGTVSIYGYTF

V: TRBV5-6
J: TRBJ1-2
CDR3: CASSSTGTLYGYTF

V: TRBV19
J: TRBJ2-5
CDR3: CASSILWSGGKETQYF

V: TRBV6-2/TRBV6-3
J: TRBJ1-1
CDR3: CASRPTGVTEAFF

V: TRBV7-8
J: TRBJ1-4
CDR3: CASSSTGVGEKLFF

V: TRBV29-1
J: TRBJ1-4
CDR3: CSIGNHNEKLFF

V: TRBV28
J: TRBJ1-1
CDR3: CASSLPQGGTEAFF

V: TRBV18
J: TRBJ2-7
CDR3: CASSPGSRGSYEQYF

V: TRBV12-3/TRBV12-4
J: TRBJ1-1
CDR3: CASSPIWTEAFF

V: TRBV7-3
J: TRBJ2-2
CDR3: CASSASGTPSGELFF

V: TRBV10-1
J: TRBJ2-4
CDR3: CASREEGFAKNIQYF

V: TRBV7-5
J: TRBJ2-5
CDR3: CARSYCRQGSLAGQETQYF

V: TRBV20-1
J: TRBJ1-2
CDR3: CSASSGTGSGYTF

V: TRBV30
J: TRBJ2-6
CDR3: CAWSSRGANVLTF

V: TRBV16
J: TRBJ2-7
CDR3: CASSRSYEQYF

V: TRBV7-9
J: TRBJ2-2
CDR3: CASSIQNRAGELFF

V: TRBV28
J: TRBJ2-1
CDR3: CASSSGGGYNEQFF

V: TRBV24-1
J: TRBJ2-1
CDR3: CATSAYYNEQFF